This T cell receptor beta chain was sequenced for a study of shared clonotypes between healthy human individuals. General observations from the study: Compared with memory subsets, naive subsets generally had larger estimated richness. Limited genetic and exposure-history diversity came from having few donors.

CD8 cells regarded as naive lacked CD45RO, were positively chosen for CCR7, and omitted terminally differentiated effector memory CD45RA+ cells. HIV-negative, healthy adults without recent acute infections or vaccinations were the donors. As regards this clone: What it recognizes is unknown.

This CDR3 has 16 residues. Germline CDR1 MGHRA, CDR2 YSYEKL. V gave up 3 bases and J gave up 2 bases; unmatched junction bases: 4. Deep-level assay runs were performed. Here immunoSEQ multiplex PCR was the method, and the copy in TCRdb shows in-frame clones only, minus some. Of about 2 million clones listed, about 94% are singletons. The sequence derives from a man aged 18-30 years in good health. V usage is TRBV4-1 and J usage is TRBJ2-7; the match to TRBD2 covers 13 bases. The specimen sequenced was naive CD8+ T cells sorted from blood. The CDR3 DNA reads as TGCGCCAGCAGCCAGGACGGGACTAGCGGGACCTACGAGCAGTACTTC. Translated, it gives CASSQDGTSGTYEQYF.